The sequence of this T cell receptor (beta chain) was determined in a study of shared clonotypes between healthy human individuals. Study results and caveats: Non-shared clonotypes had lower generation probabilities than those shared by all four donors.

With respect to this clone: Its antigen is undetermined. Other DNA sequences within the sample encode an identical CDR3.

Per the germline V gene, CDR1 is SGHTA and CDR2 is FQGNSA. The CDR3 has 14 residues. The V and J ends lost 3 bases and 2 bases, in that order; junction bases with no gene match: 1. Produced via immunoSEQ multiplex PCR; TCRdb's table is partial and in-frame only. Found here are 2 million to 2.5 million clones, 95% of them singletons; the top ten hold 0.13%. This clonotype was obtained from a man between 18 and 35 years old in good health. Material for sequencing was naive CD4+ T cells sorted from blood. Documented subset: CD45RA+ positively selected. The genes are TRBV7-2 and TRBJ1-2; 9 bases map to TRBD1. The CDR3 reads CASSFGTGNYGYTF. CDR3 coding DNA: TGTGCCAGCAGCTTCGGGACAGGGAACTATGGCTACACCTTC.